Presented here are 2 T cell receptor beta chains from one specimen sequenced in a study of CD8 T cells in Susac syndrome. After extraction with the RNeasy kit, about 0.45 to 1 ug of the RNA was reverse transcribed using random hexamers. TCRdb re-called the immunoSEQ multiplex PCR reads through MiXCR, storing one row per CDR3 protein. The sample carries some 190,000 distinct CDR3 sequences, roughly 94% recorded once. Sequenced input: CD4+ T cells from PBMCs. These receptors all come from a human donor in good health.

The chain is built from TRBV7-9 and TRBJ1-1, with 8 bases identical to TRBD1. The CDR3 consists of 14 residues. The germline gives CDR1 SEHNR, CDR2 FQNEAQ (reference sequence). Germline trimming cut 4 bases from V and 5 bases from J; bases unmatched to any gene: 6. CDR3 protein: CASSWDRQGTEAFF. CDR3 DNA: TGTGCCAGCAGCTGGGACAGGCAGGGGACTGAAGCTTTCTTT.

The genes are TRBV20-1 and TRBJ1-5; D perhaps matches TRBD1 (5 bases). Trimming took 2 bases from V and 0 from J, leaving 11 bases between them. From germline, CDR1 is DFQATT and CDR2 SNEGSKA (reference sequence). The CDR3 has 15 residues. DNA for the CDR3: TGCAGTGCTAGAAGGGACTCAAATAGCAATCAGCCCCAGCATTTT. This codes for CSARRDSNSNQPQHF.